The 5 T cell receptor beta chains below all came from one sample that was sequenced in a study of blood T cell repertoires in COVID-19. Here immunoSEQ multiplex PCR was the method, and the copy in TCRdb shows in-frame clones only, minus some. This sample has about 360,000 clones; approximately 86% occur once, and the top ten carry 7.1%. Specimen: peripheral blood. The receptor source for this set is a woman aged 55-75 years with COVID-19, enrolled during active disease.

This chain joins TRBV4-2 and TRBJ1-1; no firm D call. CDR3 length: 14 amino acids. V lost 1 base and J lost 4, with 10 bases in between. The V gene's germline CDR1 is LGHNA and CDR2 YNFKEQ. The CDR3 DNA is TGTGCCAGCAGCCAAGTGTCGGGAAGCACTGAAGCTTTCTTT. It translates to CASSQVSGSTEAFF.

This clone appeared once. The chain has TRBV6-5 and TRBJ2-4; the match to TRBD2 covers 7 bases. The J segment lost 8 bases and the V segment lost 5 bases, leaving 12 bases of the junction unmatched. Germline V gives CDR1 MNHEY, CDR2 SVGAGI. This CDR3 region has 15 residues. This chain's CDR3 is CASSPSGTTGDIQYF. The CDR3 DNA follows: TGTGCCAGCAGTCCCTCCGGGACTACTGGCGACATTCAGTACTTC.

The genes are TRBV7-9 and TRBJ2-3; 9 nucleotides align to TRBD2. From germline, CDR1 is SEHNR and CDR2 FQNEAQ (reference sequence). J lost 4 bases, V lost 9 bases, and 11 bases had no gene match. The length of the CDR3 is 15 residues. CDR3 DNA: TGTGCCAGTGGGGTGAGCGGGGGGATCGCAGATACGCAGTATTTT. Its protein is CASGVSGGIADTQYF.

V and J are TRBV9 and TRBJ1-4, with 12 bases matching TRBD1. V was pared by 5 bases and J by 8 bases, with 7 bases of the junction left unmatched. The CDR3 runs to 15 residues. In germline, CDR1 is SGDLS, CDR2 YYNGEE. The CDR3 here is CASRGQGAGKEKLFF. CDR3 sequence (DNA): TGTGCCAGCAGGGGACAGGGGGCGGGGAAAGAAAAACTGTTTTTT.

The V call is TRBV19, the J call TRBJ2-7; TRBD1 is a possible D gene (7 bases). The CDR3 is 17 residues long. The germline CDR1 and CDR2 sequences are LNHDA and SQIVND (reference sequence). V was clipped by 5 bases and J by 1 base, with 21 bases between them. For the CDR3, the DNA is TGTGCCAGTAGTCGCCACCCTCGGCCAGGGGGGTCCTACGAGCAGTACTTC. It encodes CASSRHPRPGGSYEQYF. The whole variable domain, remainder taken from reference TRBV19 and TRBJ2-7, is DGGITQSPKYLFRKEGQNVTLSCEQNLNHDAMYWYRQDPGQGLRLIYYSQIVNDFQKGDIAEGYSVSREKKESFPLTVTSAQKNPTAFYLCASSRHPRPGGSYEQYFGPGTRLTVT.